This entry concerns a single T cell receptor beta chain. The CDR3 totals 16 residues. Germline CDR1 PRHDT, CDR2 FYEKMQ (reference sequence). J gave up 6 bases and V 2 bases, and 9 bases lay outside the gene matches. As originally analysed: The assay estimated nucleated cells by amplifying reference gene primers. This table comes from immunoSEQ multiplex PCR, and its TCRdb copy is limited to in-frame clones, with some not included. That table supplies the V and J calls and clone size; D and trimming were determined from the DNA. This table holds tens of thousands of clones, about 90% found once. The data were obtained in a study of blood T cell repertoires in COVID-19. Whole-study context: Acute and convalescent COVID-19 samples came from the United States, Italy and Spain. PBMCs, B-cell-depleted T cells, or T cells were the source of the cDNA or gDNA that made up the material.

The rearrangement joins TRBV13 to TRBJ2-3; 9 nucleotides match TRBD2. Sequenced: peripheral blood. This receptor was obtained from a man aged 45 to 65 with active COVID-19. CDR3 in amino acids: CASSLLAGGPLDTQYF. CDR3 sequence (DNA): TGTGCCAGCAGCTTATTGGCGGGGGGGCCTTTGGATACGCAGTATTTT.